The T cell receptor beta chain described here comes from a study of T cells in Graves' hyperthyroidism and ophthalmopathy. This clonotype has at least ten counts. The target antigen is unknown. Before ophthalmopathy appeared, progressors gave blood at initial hyperthyroidism diagnosis. Using around 10 ml of fresh peripheral blood, PBMCs were prepared. Regions amplified from RNA transcripts were the TCR beta CDR3 regions. First-round RT-PCR with HTBI primers amplified the TCR CDR3 region. Each CDR3 protein is one row after TCRdb ran MiXCR on the multiplex PCR reads. Among 600,000 to 850,000 distinct CDR3 sequences listed, under 20% were seen once. Study results and caveats: Blood also showed most of the thyroid clonotypes that were expanded above 0.001.

Germline values: CDR1 LGHDT, CDR2 YNNKEL (reference sequence). The ends lost 0 bases at V and 9 bases at J; junction bases unmatched: 4. This CDR3 has 14 amino acids. The chain recombines TRBV3-1 with TRBJ2-1; 8 positions match TRBD2. The sample consisted of blood. The sequence was collected from a woman aged 50 to 60 with Graves' hyperthyroidism that later progressed to Graves' ophthalmopathy. This CDR3 reads CASSQDSGEGEQFF. The CDR3 nucleotides read TGTGCCAGCAGCCAAGATAGCGGGGAGGGTGAGCAGTTCTTC.